This T cell receptor (beta chain) comes out of a study of T cell changes during pregnancy in multiple sclerosis (dated by TCRdb to between 2018 and 2020). With respect to the entire study: In women with multiple sclerosis, the researchers looked at how the T cell repertoire shifted as pregnancy progressed.

Worth noting for this clone: Its antigen is not yet known. The sample holds no much larger clone one base away, and base qualities are not on file.

The CDR3, from cysteine to phenylalanine, totals 11 residues. CDR3 DNA is the only sequence kept; it has 33 bases, read in frame from the first base. Sequences SEHNR (CDR1) and FQNEAQ (CDR2) are obtained from the germline V gene (reference sequence). V lost 10 bases and J lost 7 bases; the stretch between them is 13 bases long. Library creation used the immunoSEQ multiplex PCR assay. This immuneACCESS table, as held by TCRdb, lists in-frame sequences with V and J called but not all clones. Of the missing ones, under half trace to an unresolved V gene in checked studies; the others have no known cause. The sample table contains approximately 23,000 clones; only one count was recorded for about 89% of them. The ten biggest clones cover 5.5% to 8% of the sample.

The rearranged segments are TRBV7-9 and TRBJ1-1; TRBD1 is a possible D gene, resting on 6 matching bases. The clonotype comes from a female donor with multiple sclerosis, enrolled in a pregnancy study. The specimen was CD8+ T cells from peripheral blood mononuclear cells, collected in the first trimester of pregnancy. DNA sequence: TGTGCCATCGAGGGGGAAAGTGAAGCTTTCTTT. This codes for CAIEGESEAFF.